The 10 T cell receptor beta chains reported below all come from one sample, sequenced in a study of T cell changes during pregnancy in multiple sclerosis. Measured with immunoSEQ multiplex PCR; TCRdb has only the in-frame clones, and not every one. The top ten hold 10% to 15% of the sample, which has 30,000 to 45,000 clones, 92% seen once. The sequencing here drew on CD8+ T cells from peripheral blood mononuclear cells, taken in the first trimester of pregnancy. Every receptor here comes from a female donor with multiple sclerosis, enrolled in a pregnancy study.

This clone has just one count. The genes are TRBV2 and TRBJ2-1; 10 bases line up with TRBD2. V shed 6 bases and J 8 bases; nucleotides not matched to a gene: 7. The CDR3 has 14 residues. Germline CDR1 is SNHLY and CDR2 is FYNNEI. CDR3 sequence (DNA): TGTGCCAGCAGGAGCGGGGGGGCCGACCATGAGCAGTTCTTC. This codes for CASRSGGADHEQFF.

The chain is built from TRBV11-2 and TRBJ1-1, with D perhaps TRBD1 (6 bases). V was cut by 5 bases and J by 5 bases, with 9 bases left in between. CDR1 SGHAT and CDR2 FQNNGV come from the germline V gene. This CDR3 region has 12 residues. The CDR3 loop reads CASSPQGTEAFF. The CDR3 DNA follows: TGTGCCAGCAGCCCCCAGGGGACTGAAGCTTTCTTT.

The chain links TRBV15 to TRBJ1-5, with TRBD1 as a possible D gene (5 bases). This CDR3 is built from 15 residues. CDR1 is LNHNV, CDR2 YYDKDF, per germline (reference sequence). Trimming pared 0 bases from V and 6 bases from J, leaving 12 bases between. CDR3 amino acids: CATSRDKGAAQPQHF. CDR3 nucleotides: TGTGCCACCAGCAGAGATAAAGGGGCCGCTCAGCCCCAGCATTTT.

The chain combines TRBV5-1 with TRBJ1-1; TRBD1 aligns across 8 bases. The CDR3 contains 14 residues. Germline CDR1 is SGHRS and CDR2 is YFSETQ. With 5 bases clipped from V and 0 bases from J, the junction kept 3 bases outside the gene matches. CDR3 loop: CASSPDRVNTEAFF. CDR3 nucleotides: TGCGCCAGCAGTCCGGACAGGGTGAACACTGAAGCTTTCTTT.

V gene TRBV6-5 combines with J gene TRBJ2-1; a weak D match, TRBD1 (6 bases). V lost 5 bases, J lost 2 bases, and 13 bases lay in between. Germline assignment: CDR1 MNHEY and CDR2 SVGAGI. The CDR3 totals 15 residues. The CDR3 reads CASSVGQSPYNEQFF. As DNA, the CDR3 is TGTGCCAGCAGTGTCGGACAGAGTCCCTACAATGAGCAGTTCTTC.

CDR3 bases: TGTGCCAGCAGTCCTATGGCGGGGGCCTACGAGCAGTACTTC. Protein product: CASSPMAGAYEQYF. This sequence joins TRBV2 and TRBJ2-7; 7 bases fit TRBD2. This CDR3 comprises 14 residues. Trimming took 5 bases from V and 2 from J; bases not matched to a gene: 6. CDR1 and CDR2 from the germline V gene are SNHLY and FYNNEI. The whole variable domain, remainder taken from reference TRBV2 and TRBJ2-7, is EPEVTQTPSHQVTQMGQEVILRCVPISNHLYFYWYRQILGQKVEFLVSFYNNEISEKSEIFDDQFSVERPDGSNFTLKIRSTKLEDSAMYFCASSPMAGAYEQYFGPGTRLTVT.

This chain connects TRBV9 to TRBJ1-1; the D is unclear. The germline V gene has CDR1 SGDLS and CDR2 YYNGEE. The CDR3 totals 13 residues. Trimming removed 0 bases at V and 2 bases at J, with 5 bases between. CDR3 DNA sequence: TGTGCCAGCAGCGTAGGTACTAACACTGAAGCTTTCTTT. Protein: CASSVGTNTEAFF.

As DNA, the CDR3 is TGTGCCAGCAGCAAGACAGGGAACACTGAAGCTTTCTTT. Residues: CASSKTGNTEAFF. This chain links TRBV7-8 with TRBJ1-1; a weak D match, TRBD1 (6 bases). Looked up from germline, CDR1 is SGHVS and CDR2 is FQNEAQ. The CDR3 totals 13 residues. Deletions cut 5 bases from V and 1 base from J, with 8 bases between.

CDR3 residues: CASSRSSGDGEQYF. The DNA for the CDR3 is TGTGCCAGCAGCCGGAGCTCAGGGGACGGGGAGCAGTACTTC. This rearrangement joins TRBV5-8 to TRBJ2-7; a weak D match, TRBD1 (6 bases). Germline CDR1 and CDR2: SGHTS and YDEGEE. The CDR3 covers 14 residues. The V gene lost 4 bases and the J gene lost 7 bases, with 18 bases spanning the gap.

V usage is TRBV19 and J usage is TRBJ1-4; TRBD1 might be the D (5 bases). Trimming stripped 5 bases from V and 8 bases from J, with 9 bases between. CDR3 length: 12 amino acids. Germline V gives CDR1 LNHDA, CDR2 SQIVND (reference sequence). CDR3 sequence: CASSPGGEKLFF. The CDR3 DNA is TGTGCCAGTAGTCCTGGGGGGGAAAAACTGTTTTTT. Full variable domain (rest looked up from reference TRBV19 and TRBJ1-4): DGGITQSPKYLFRKEGQNVTLSCEQNLNHDAMYWYRQDPGQGLRLIYYSQIVNDFQKGDIAEGYSVSREKKESFPLTVTSAQKNPTAFYLCASSPGGEKLFFGSGTQLSVL.